The 21 T cell receptor beta chains below were found in one sample sequenced in a study of cytomegalovirus exposure and HLA in healthy donors. Primers: 60 Vbeta forward and 13 Jbeta reverse. TCRdb's table, derived via immunoSEQ multiplex PCR, lists solely in-frame clones and lacks some. The table has some 100,000 clones, more than 75% seen once. Sequences were obtained from PBMCs. These TCRs come from a woman aged 40-49 years in good health and CMV-seropositive.

This rearrangement joins TRBV7-7 to TRBJ2-2; 8 bases are a match to TRBD2. The V and J ends lost 5 bases and 8 bases, in that order; junction bases with no gene match: 7. This CDR3 has 14 amino acids. Germline V gene data show CDR1 as SSHAT and CDR2 as FNYEAQ (reference sequence). The CDR3 coding sequence is TGTGCCAGCAGCCGGGGACTAGGGGCTGGGGAGCTGTTTTTT. Translated, it gives CASSRGLGAGELFF.

The V and J genes are TRBV7-6 and TRBJ2-1, with no clear D. The CDR3 spans 13 residues. Germline loops: CDR1 SGHVS, CDR2 FNYEAQ. Trimming stripped 4 bases from V and 3 bases from J, with 7 bases between. CDR3 sequence (DNA): TGTGCCAGCAGCTCCGACAACTACAATGAGCAGTTCTTC. This encodes CASSSDNYNEQFF.

The chain links TRBV30 to TRBJ1-2, with 7 bases identical to TRBD1. From germline, CDR1 is GTSNPN and CDR2 SVGIG (reference sequence). The CDR3 is 15 residues long. V lost 0 bases and J lost 8; bases outside the gene matches: 12. CDR3 amino acids: CAWSVRSLRGGGYTF. As DNA, the CDR3 is TGTGCCTGGAGTGTTCGTTCTCTCAGAGGGGGCGGCTACACCTTC.

The CDR3 nucleotides are TGCGCCAGCAGTGAGTCGGGGGGCTCTGGGGCCAACGTCCTGACTTTC. It codes for CASSESGGSGANVLTF. The V gene is TRBV10-2, the J gene TRBJ2-6, with D perhaps matching TRBD2 (6 bases). Germline V gene data show CDR1 as WSHSY and CDR2 as SAAADI. There are 16 residues in the CDR3. With 0 bases removed from V and 0 bases from J, the gap between germline ends came to 6 bases.

The J gene is TRBJ1-1, the V gene TRBV7-9, with TRBD1 as a possible D gene (6 bases). The V and J ends lost 0 bases and 1 base respectively, with 12 bases between them. This CDR3 has 16 amino acids. CDR1 is SEHNR, CDR2 FQNEAQ, per germline (reference sequence). The CDR3 region is CASSLAGTRRNTEAFF. CDR3 DNA sequence: TGTGCCAGCAGCTTAGCCGGGACACGCAGGAACACTGAAGCTTTCTTT.

The chain links TRBV29-1 to TRBJ2-3; 8 nucleotides align to TRBD2. Losses at the gene ends were 3 bases for V and 2 bases for J; bases not matched to a gene: 7. Germline CDR1 reads SQVTM; CDR2 reads ANQGSEA. CDR3 size: 15 residues. The CDR3 DNA sequence: TGCAGCGTTGATCGCCTAGCGGGCAACACAGATACGCAGTATTTT. Its protein is CSVDRLAGNTDTQYF.

V and J are TRBV2 and TRBJ2-3; TRBD1 aligns across 9 bases. The V gene end was trimmed by 2 bases and the J gene end by 5 bases; junction bases not matched to a gene: 5. CDR3 length: 15 residues. The V gene's germline CDR1 is SNHLY and CDR2 FYNNEI. Here the CDR3 DNA reads TGTGCCAGCAGTGAAAGGACAGGGGCAAGAGATACGCAGTATTTT. It yields the protein CASSERTGARDTQYF. Variable domain in full (rest from reference TRBV2 and TRBJ2-3): EPEVTQTPSHQVTQMGQEVILRCVPISNHLYFYWYRQILGQKVEFLVSFYNNEISEKSEIFDDQFSVERPDGSNFTLKIRSTKLEDSAMYFCASSERTGARDTQYFGPGTRLTVL.

The chain is built from TRBV7-2 and TRBJ2-7; 8 bases align to TRBD1. CDR1 is SGHTA and CDR2 is FQGNSA in the germline V gene. The CDR3 totals 15 residues. V shed 5 bases, J shed 3 bases, and the junction held 9 bases outside the gene matches. The CDR3 region is CASSPGQGPFYEQYF. The CDR3, as DNA: TGTGCCAGCAGCCCCGGACAGGGACCCTTCTACGAGCAGTACTTC. The full variable domain, its missing parts supplied by reference TRBV7-2 and TRBJ2-7, is GAGVSQSPSNKVTEKGKDVELRCDPISGHTALYWYRQSLGQGLEFLIYFQGNSAPDKSGLPSDRFSAERTGGSVSTLTIQRTQQEDSAVYLCASSPGQGPFYEQYFGPGTRLTVT.

V and J are TRBV5-1 and TRBJ2-5; D may be TRBD2 (6 bases). The length of the CDR3 is 15 residues. Trimming cost V 3 bases and J 4 bases, with 16 bases left between them. Germline-derived CDR1 and CDR2 are SGHRS and YFSETQ. CDR3 coding DNA: TGCGCCAGCAGCTCGGGGACGACTAGAGCAGAGACCCAGTACTTC. Its translation is CASSSGTTRAETQYF.

The chain carries TRBV15 and TRBJ2-1; TRBD1 agrees at 12 bases. Germline V gene sequence: CDR1 LNHNV, CDR2 YYDKDF (reference sequence). Unmatched junction bases numbered 5, after V lost 2 bases and J lost 6 bases. The CDR3 has 16 amino acids. CDR3 DNA sequence: TGTGCCACCAGCAGACCCCCGGGACAGGGGGCCAATGAGCAGTTCTTC. Translated, it gives CATSRPPGQGANEQFF.

The chain employs TRBV18 and TRBJ2-2; possible D gene TRBD1, 6 bases. The V and J ends lost 5 bases and 0 bases respectively, with 10 bases between them. CDR1 and CDR2 (germline): KGHSH, LQKENI. The CDR3 loop spans 15 amino acids. The CDR3 coding sequence is TGTGCCAGCTCATACAGGGACCCGAACACCGGGGAGCTGTTTTTT. Protein: CASSYRDPNTGELFF.

The rearrangement links TRBV25-1 to TRBJ2-3; weak D call: TRBD1 (6 bases). The CDR3 covers 14 residues. The V gene lost 5 bases and the J gene lost 0 bases, with 9 bases spanning the gap. CDR1 MGHDK and CDR2 SYGVNS come from the germline V gene. CDR3 DNA: TGTGCCAGCAGTTCCGGACAGAGCACAGATACGCAGTATTTT. Residues: CASSSGQSTDTQYF.

The gene calls are TRBV21-1 and TRBJ1-2; the D call of TRBD1 is as the table states it, not checked on the DNA. TRBV21-1 is a pseudogene. This CDR3 spans 13 amino acids. The CDR3 loop is CASSPEGANGYTF. CDR3 in DNA: TGTGCCAGCAGCCCCGAGGGGGCGAATGGCTACACCTTC.

This rearrangement joins TRBV30 to TRBJ2-2, with a tentative D call TRBD2 (5 bases). The CDR3 covers 14 residues. Trimming stripped 3 bases from V and 5 bases from J, with 13 bases between. Per germline, CDR1 GTSNPN and CDR2 SVGIG (reference sequence). The CDR3 DNA reads TGTGCCTGGAGGGACTCCCCGGGGACCGGGGAGCTGTTTTTT. It yields the protein CAWRDSPGTGELFF.

The chain has TRBV11-2 and TRBJ1-1, with no clear D. V gave up 3 bases and J gave up 7 bases, with 9 bases separating them. The germline gives CDR1 SGHAT, CDR2 FQNNGV. The CDR3 length is 12 residues. The CDR3 DNA reads TGTGCCAGCAGCTTCGAGGGTAGTGAAGCTTTCTTT. Its translation: CASSFEGSEAFF.

This chain links TRBV5-6 with TRBJ1-1; 8 bases align to TRBD1. The CDR3 extends over 15 amino acids. Looked up from germline, CDR1 is SGHDT and CDR2 is YYEEEE. The trim removed 4 bases at V and 5 bases at J, leaving 10 bases unmatched. CDR3 protein: CASSPLMYRGTEAFF. CDR3 sequence (DNA): TGTGCCAGCAGCCCGCTTATGTACAGGGGGACTGAAGCTTTCTTT.

This clone was observed once. The genes are TRBV6-5 and TRBJ1-2; D is perhaps TRBD1 (5 bases). The germline V gene has CDR1 MNHEY and CDR2 SVGAGI. Deletions cut 6 bases from V and 5 bases from J, with 13 bases between. CDR3 length: 13 amino acids. In DNA form, the CDR3 reads TGTGCCAGCAGCGACACGGGGGATTATGGCTACACCTTC. It specifies CASSDTGDYGYTF.

This chain connects TRBV5-4 to TRBJ2-2, with TRBD2 identical over 7 bases. The junction had 6 bases not matched to a gene; V was cut back by 2 bases and J by 2 bases. This CDR3 has 16 residues. Germline V gene sequence: CDR1 SGHNT, CDR2 YYREEE (reference sequence). The CDR3 loop reads CASSFYASGNTGELFF. CDR3 in DNA: TGTGCCAGCAGCTTTTATGCTAGCGGAAACACCGGGGAGCTGTTTTTT.

This clone was recorded a few times. The J gene is TRBJ2-1, the V gene TRBV5-4; TRBD2 matches at 7 bases. This CDR3 has 12 amino acids. The V gene's germline CDR1 is SGHNT and CDR2 YYREEE (reference sequence). J was trimmed by 6 bases and V by 7 bases; bases with no gene match: 4. The CDR3 protein is CASQRDSNEQFF. In DNA, the CDR3 is TGTGCCAGCCAGCGGGATAGCAATGAGCAGTTCTTC.

The gene calls are TRBV6-6 and TRBJ2-5; 8 bases are a match to TRBD1. The length of the CDR3 is 16 residues. The V gene end was trimmed by 0 bases and the J gene end by 3 bases; junction bases not matched to a gene: 6. CDR1 and CDR2 from the germline V gene are MNHNY and SVGAGI (reference sequence). The CDR3 here is CASSYSRQGRKETQYF. The CDR3 nucleotides are TGTGCCAGCAGTTACTCGAGACAGGGGAGGAAAGAGACCCAGTACTTC.

The chain links TRBV6-5 to TRBJ2-2; 10 bases match TRBD2. Germline-derived CDR1 and CDR2 are MNHEY and SVGAGI. The CDR3 length is 15 residues. The V and J ends lost 6 bases and 3 bases, in that order; junction bases with no gene match: 4. The CDR3 sequence: CASSAGTSDTGELFF. CDR3 nucleotides: TGTGCCAGCAGCGCCGGGACTAGCGACACCGGGGAGCTGTTTTTT.